The 8 T cell receptor beta chains below all came from one sample that was sequenced in a study of T-cell memory formation after mild COVID-19. TCRdb re-called the 5' RACE reads with MiXCR, one entry per CDR3 protein. Of just over 150,000 distinct CDR3 sequences listed, 31% were seen once; the top ten hold around 12%. Input material: PBMCs or a T cell subset sorted from them (not recorded which). These TCRs come from an adult woman who had mild COVID-19 (a few samples of this study predate the infection). Cell type and time point are not known.

This clonotype was counted only a few times. This sequence joins TRBV27 and TRBJ2-1, with 10 bases aligning to TRBD1. Germline CDR1 is MNHEY and CDR2 is SMNVEV (reference sequence). There are 17 residues in the CDR3. V trimming: 6 bases; J trimming: 3 bases; junction bases outside the gene matches: 11. Here the CDR3 DNA reads TGTGCCAGCAGCGAGACAGGGGGCTCACTATTCTACAATGAGCAGTTCTTC. Translated, it gives CASSETGGSLFYNEQFF.

The genes are TRBV7-9 and TRBJ2-5; 7 positions match TRBD2. The CDR3 covers 16 residues. V lost 1 base to trimming and J lost 0 bases; unmatched junction nucleotides: 5. Germline-derived CDR1 and CDR2 are SEHNR and FQNEAQ (reference sequence). The CDR3 protein is CASSLVPAGYQETQYF. The CDR3 nucleotides read TGTGCCAGCAGCTTAGTTCCAGCGGGATACCAAGAGACCCAGTACTTC.

This rearrangement joins TRBV5-5 to TRBJ2-4; 10 nucleotides agree with TRBD2. Trimming cost V 0 bases and J 5 bases; bases outside gene matches: 14. Germline V gene sequence: CDR1 SGHKS, CDR2 YYEKEE (reference sequence). CDR3 length: 19 amino acids. The DNA of the CDR3 is TGTGCCAGCAGCTTGGTGCTAGCGGGAGCTTTAGCCATAGAAAACATTCAGTACTTC. Translation gives CASSLVLAGALAIENIQYF.

This clonotype was found a few times. This chain links TRBV19 with TRBJ1-1, with D perhaps matching TRBD1 (5 bases). This CDR3 spans 14 amino acids. The V gene lost 5 bases and the J gene lost 5 bases, with 15 bases spanning the gap. The V gene's germline CDR1 is LNHDA and CDR2 SQIVND (reference sequence). The CDR3 DNA sequence: TGTGCCAGTAGTCCATGGCTGGGGGGGACTGAAGCTTTCTTT. Protein product: CASSPWLGGTEAFF.

This clonotype has a handful of counts. This chain uses TRBV7-2 with TRBJ1-1; D unclear. Per the germline V gene, CDR1 is SGHTA and CDR2 is FQGNSA. The V end was cut by 5 bases, the J end by 9 bases, with 13 bases between. The CDR3 is made up of 12 amino acids. The CDR3 coding sequence is TGTGCCAGCAGCCAGCAAGCTACTAAAGCTTTCTTT. Translation: CASSQQATKAFF.

This clonotype appeared a few times. The chain combines TRBV20-1 with TRBJ2-3; D is perhaps TRBD2 (6 bases). Between the trimmed V and J ends, which lost 2 bases and 4 bases, there was a span of 7 bases. Germline V gene data show CDR1 as DFQATT and CDR2 as SNEGSKA (reference sequence). This CDR3 region has 12 residues. In DNA, the CDR3 is TGCAGTGCTAGAACTAGCTCAGATACGCAGTATTTT. Translating gives CSARTSSDTQYF.

Only a few counts were recorded for this clonotype. This sequence joins TRBV30 and TRBJ2-3; TRBD2 agrees at 7 bases. The CDR3 is 15 residues long. Germline loops: CDR1 GTSNPN, CDR2 SVGIG (reference sequence). V was clipped by 1 base and J by 4 bases; unmatched bases: 8. The CDR3 coding sequence is TGTGCCTGGAGTGGGTTAGCGGGTAGGCCAGATACGCAGTATTTT. It codes for CAWSGLAGRPDTQYF. The whole variable domain, remainder taken from reference TRBV30 and TRBJ2-3, is SQTIHQWPATLVQPVGSPLSLECTVEGTSNPNLYWYRQAAGRGLQLLFYSVGIGQISSEVPQNLSASRPQDRQFILSSKKLLLSDSGFYLCAWSGLAGRPDTQYFGPGTRLTVL.

In this sample, this clonotype turned up a few times. The V gene is TRBV7-9, the J gene TRBJ2-1; D call uncertain. V lost 2 bases to trimming and J lost 5 bases, with 13 bases between them. The CDR3 is made up of 15 amino acids. CDR1 and CDR2 from the germline V gene are SEHNR and FQNEAQ (reference sequence). The CDR3 bases are TGTGCCAGCAGCTTACGGCGGAAGACCCACAATGAGCAGTTCTTC. Its protein product is CASSLRRKTHNEQFF.